Sequencing of this T cell receptor (beta chain) was carried out in a study of blood T cell repertoires in COVID-19. The wider study: COVID-19 samples collected from the United States, Italy and Spain covered acute and convalescent phases. Sources were T cells, B-cell-depleted T cells, or PBMCs; the material itself was cDNA or gDNA.

Germline lookup yields CDR1 MNHNY and CDR2 SVGAGI (reference sequence). Deletions cut 5 bases from V and 6 bases from J, with 11 bases between. This CDR3 is 12 amino acids long. Original processing notes: Quantification of nucleated cells was approximated via reference gene primer amplification. TCRdb keeps only in-frame clones here, not all; method: immunoSEQ multiplex PCR. The V and J calls and clone size are taken from that table; D and trimming were inferred from the DNA. The sample has roughly 80,000 clones; around 69% are singletons. The chain links TRBV6-6 to TRBJ2-7; the D is unclear. The sequence was obtained from an older man with active or convalescent COVID-19. The sequencing sample was made of peripheral blood. This CDR3 reads CASSPSGLEQYF. For the CDR3, the DNA is TGTGCCAGCAGTCCCAGTGGTCTCGAGCAGTACTTC.